Shown below are 27 T cell receptor beta chains from a single sample sequenced in a study of shared clonotypes between healthy human individuals. Sequenced by immunoSEQ multiplex PCR; TCRdb stores in-frame clones only, minus some. The data contain 450,000 to 500,000 clones, more than 75% of them singletons. The material sequenced was PBMCs. These receptors all stem from a woman aged 40 to 55 in good health. Some clones in this sample may be carry-over from other donors' samples.

This sequence joins TRBV28 and TRBJ1-2, with D unclear. This CDR3 has 16 amino acids. CDR1 is MDHEN and CDR2 is SYDVKM in the germline V gene. The V end lost 1 base, the J end lost 0 bases, and 12 bases lay between the germline ends. The CDR3 DNA reads as TGTGCCAGCAGTTTATCGCCCGGCCGGACTAACTATGGCTACACCTTC. It is translated as CASSLSPGRTNYGYTF.

In regard to this clone: Other nucleotide sequences in the sample specify the same CDR3. This chain uses TRBV5-1 with TRBJ2-7; D is tentatively TRBD1 or TRBD2 (7 bases each). The CDR3 has 14 residues. CDR1 and CDR2 from the germline V gene are SGHRS and YFSETQ. The V and J ends lost 4 bases and 3 bases respectively, with 14 bases between them. CDR3 nucleotide sequence: TGCGCCAGCAGCCTTGGGGGGGACAGCTACGAGCAGTACTTC. Translated: CASSLGGDSYEQYF.

This clone appeared a few times. This rearrangement joins TRBV7-9 to TRBJ2-1; D gene uncertain. Looked up from germline, CDR1 is SEHNR and CDR2 is FQNEAQ (reference sequence). This CDR3 is built from 13 residues. The V end lost 3 bases, the J end lost 7 bases, and 10 bases lay between the germline ends. DNA of the CDR3: TGTGCCAGCAGCTTGCCAGCGACAAATGAGCAGTTCTTC. Residues: CASSLPATNEQFF.

The chain carries TRBV15 and TRBJ2-3, with 7 bases fitting TRBD2. Germline CDR1 and CDR2: LNHNV and YYDKDF (reference sequence). The junction had 4 bases not matched to a gene; V was cut back by 3 bases and J by 4 bases. The CDR3 spans 14 residues. CDR3 loop: CATSSGRSADTQYF. CDR3 nucleotides: TGTGCCACCAGCAGCGGGAGGAGCGCAGATACGCAGTATTTT.

V and J are TRBV4-1 and TRBJ2-7; TRBD1 agrees at 11 bases. This CDR3 contains 21 residues. Germline lookup yields CDR1 MGHRA and CDR2 YSYEKL. The V and J ends lost 1 base and 5 bases, in that order; junction bases with no gene match: 22. CDR3 nucleotides: TGCGCCAGCAGCCAAGTGTATGGAGGACAGGGGGCGCGGAGTTTCCGGGACGAGCAGTACTTC. It translates to CASSQVYGGQGARSFRDEQYF.

In its sample, this clone was seen once. The chain recombines TRBV9 with TRBJ2-3; no clear D. CDR1 SGDLS and CDR2 YYNGEE come from the germline V gene. The ends were cut back, 1 base at V and 2 bases at J, with 5 bases in the middle. There are 13 residues in the CDR3. Here the CDR3 reads CASSVSYTDTQYF. The CDR3, as DNA: TGTGCCAGCAGCGTAAGCTACACAGATACGCAGTATTTT.

This clone was observed a few times. The V call is TRBV18, the J call TRBJ2-1; no clear D gene. Trimming shortened V by 3 bases and J by 5 bases, and 8 bases separated the two germline ends. Germline loops: CDR1 KGHSH, CDR2 LQKENI. The CDR3 extends over 13 amino acids. CDR3 protein: CASSPVPHNEQFF. CDR3 DNA sequence: TGTGCCAGCTCACCGGTCCCCCACAATGAGCAGTTCTTC.

The chain couples TRBV14 to TRBJ2-3; D gene unclear. V gave up 2 bases and J gave up 0 bases, with 3 bases separating them. Germline CDR1 and CDR2: SGHDN and FVKESK. CDR3 length: 13 residues. As DNA, the CDR3 is TGTGCCAGCAGCCAATTGAGCACAGATACGCAGTATTTT. Translating gives CASSQLSTDTQYF.

This chain uses TRBV2 with TRBJ1-2; D is ambiguous. Germline V CDR1 and CDR2: SNHLY, FYNNEI. V was shortened by 8 bases and J by 8 bases, with 18 bases between the two germline ends. The CDR3 runs 13 residues. The CDR3 nucleotides are TGTGCCAGCTCCTTGAGCAGCAGCTTGGGCTACACCTTC. Translated: CASSLSSSLGYTF.

Worth noting for this clone: Other DNA sequences in the sample encode the same CDR3. The chain carries TRBV7-3 and TRBJ1-1, with D possibly matching TRBD1 (6 bases). Germline V lookup: CDR1 SGHTA, CDR2 FQGTGA. V was pared by 5 bases and J by 2 bases, with 9 bases between. The CDR3 loop spans 13 amino acids. The CDR3 loop reads CASSPTGNTEAFF. The CDR3 DNA sequence: TGTGCCAGCAGCCCGACAGGTAACACTGAAGCTTTCTTT.

This chain uses TRBV9 with TRBJ2-2; D unresolved. Trimming pared 7 bases from V and 0 bases from J, leaving 16 bases between. The germline CDR1 and CDR2 sequences are SGDLS and YYNGEE. This CDR3 has 16 residues. The CDR3 region is CASRPGGYPNTGELFF. The CDR3 DNA reads TGTGCCAGCCGACCGGGTGGCTACCCGAACACCGGGGAGCTGTTTTTT.

The genes are TRBV5-1 and TRBJ2-1, with D possibly being TRBD2 (6 bases). Germline values: CDR1 SGHRS, CDR2 YFSETQ. The CDR3 consists of 17 residues. V was cut by 0 bases and J by 0 bases, with 13 bases left in between. The CDR3, as DNA: TGCGCCAGCAGCTTGGTAGCGGCATTGAGCTCCTACAATGAGCAGTTCTTC. It codes for CASSLVAALSSYNEQFF.

This clone was recorded a few times. V gene TRBV29-1 combines with J gene TRBJ1-1, with a weak D call TRBD1 (5 bases). Trimming took 7 bases from V and 5 from J, leaving 11 bases between them. This CDR3 comprises 11 residues. CDR1 SQVTM and CDR2 ANQGSEA come from the germline V gene. CDR3 protein: CSATRGTEAFF. The DNA of the CDR3 is TGCAGCGCCACTAGGGGAACTGAAGCTTTCTTT.

The chain joins TRBV4-3 to TRBJ2-2; 7 nucleotides line up with TRBD1. With 0 bases clipped from V and 7 bases from J, the junction kept 2 bases outside the gene matches. The CDR3 has 14 amino acids. The germline V gene encodes CDR1 LGHNA and CDR2 YSLEER. CDR3 residues: CASSQDDRVGELFF. CDR3 sequence (DNA): TGCGCCAGCAGCCAAGATGACAGGGTCGGGGAGCTGTTTTTT.

This rearrangement joins TRBV4-3 to TRBJ2-2; D gene unclear. Per germline, CDR1 LGHNA and CDR2 YSLEER. The CDR3 totals 14 residues. Trimming removed 1 base at V and 7 bases at J, with 10 bases between. The CDR3 DNA reads as TGCGCCAGCAGCCAAGTTTCCACGAGCGGGGAGCTGTTTTTT. Its translation: CASSQVSTSGELFF.

CDR3 in amino acids: CASSLGKGSYEQYF. In nucleotides, the CDR3 is TGTGCCAGCAGCTTGGGTAAAGGGTCCTACGAGCAGTACTTC. This chain links TRBV7-8 with TRBJ2-7; D is ambiguous. Per the germline V gene, CDR1 is SGHVS and CDR2 is FQNEAQ. This CDR3 contains 14 residues. The V gene lost 3 bases and the J gene lost 1 base, with 10 bases spanning the gap. The entire variable domain, with the rest obtained from reference TRBV7-8 and TRBJ2-7, is as follows: GAGVSQSPRYKVAKRGQDVALRCDPISGHVSLFWYQQALGQGPEFLTYFQNEAQLDKSGLPSDRFFAERPEGSVSTLKIQRTQQEDSAVYLCASSLGKGSYEQYFGPGTRLTVT.

The chain has TRBV18 and TRBJ2-5; D may be TRBD1 (6 bases). CDR3 length equals 15 residues. Trimming cost V 3 bases and J 1 base, with 12 bases left between them. Germline V gives CDR1 KGHSH, CDR2 LQKENI. CDR3 nucleotide sequence: TGTGCCAGCTCACCGCTAACAGGGCGCCAAGAGACCCAGTACTTC. Its translation: CASSPLTGRQETQYF. Variable domain in full (rest from reference TRBV18 and TRBJ2-5): NAGVMQNPRHLVRRRGQEARLRCSPMKGHSHVYWYRQLPEEGLKFMVYLQKENIIDESGMPKERFSAEFPKEGPSILRIQQVVRGDSAAYFCASSPLTGRQETQYFGPGTRLLVL.

This chain connects TRBV6-1 to TRBJ1-3; no reliable D call. V dropped 8 bases and J dropped 4 bases, with 3 bases sitting between them. The germline CDR1 and CDR2 sequences are MNHNS and SASEGT. The CDR3 is made up of 10 amino acids. The CDR3 DNA reads TGTGCCAGCTCAGGAAACACCATATATTTT. It codes for CASSGNTIYF.

The genes are TRBV7-3 and TRBJ2-1; TRBD2 matches 14 bases. The germline V gene encodes CDR1 SGHTA and CDR2 FQGTGA. With 3 bases clipped from V and 3 bases from J, the junction kept 1 base outside the gene matches. This CDR3 has 16 amino acids. The CDR3 nucleotides are TGTGCCAGCAGCTTCGGGACTAGCGGGGGCTACAATGAGCAGTTCTTC. Translated: CASSFGTSGGYNEQFF.

This clone was seen a few times. The J gene is TRBJ2-2, the V gene TRBV30; D may match TRBD1 or TRBD2 (5 bases each). This CDR3 contains 16 residues. From germline, CDR1 is GTSNPN and CDR2 SVGIG (reference sequence). Between the trimmed V and J ends, which lost 1 base and 6 bases, there was a span of 18 bases. CDR3 bases: TGTGCCTGGAGTGCCGAGGGGCTCGTAGCGCCCGGGGAGCTGTTTTTT. Translated, it gives CAWSAEGLVAPGELFF.

The DNA for the CDR3 is TGTGCCAGCAGTCCCATGGCCGGGACTTCACCAACTAATGAAAAACTGTTTTTT. Its protein is CASSPMAGTSPTNEKLFF. The genes are TRBV28 and TRBJ1-4; possibly TRBD1 for D (5 bases). The V end was cut by 5 bases, the J end by 0 bases, with 19 bases between. Per the germline V gene, CDR1 is MDHEN and CDR2 is SYDVKM. The CDR3 sequence is 18 residues long.

The chain carries TRBV27 and TRBJ1-6, with TRBD1 matching 8 bases. CDR1 is MNHEY and CDR2 is SMNVEV in the germline V gene (reference sequence). There are 12 residues in the CDR3. V dropped 7 bases and J dropped 9; count of bases not matched to a gene: 2. The CDR3 loop is CASTDRGSPLHF. DNA for the CDR3: TGTGCCAGCACCGACAGGGGTTCACCCCTCCACTTT.

This rearrangement joins TRBV2 to TRBJ1-2; maybe TRBD1 (5 bases). The germline V and J ends were trimmed by 4 bases and 6 bases, with 15 bases remaining between them. Germline CDR1 is SNHLY and CDR2 is FYNNEI. CDR3 length: 14 residues. CDR3 amino acids: CASSAGRGENGYTF. CDR3 DNA sequence: TGTGCCAGCAGTGCAGGAAGGGGCGAAAATGGCTACACCTTC.

The J gene is TRBJ2-3, the V gene TRBV5-4; TRBD2 matches at 9 bases. CDR1 is SGHNT and CDR2 is YYREEE in the germline V gene (reference sequence). V gave up 0 bases and J gave up 1 base; unmatched junction bases: 6. The CDR3 is 17 residues long. The chain's CDR3 is CASSLGSGRIRTDTQYF. CDR3 in DNA: TGTGCCAGCAGCTTGGGGAGCGGGAGGATTCGCACAGATACGCAGTATTTT.

The genes are TRBV4-3 and TRBJ2-5, with 7 bases that match TRBD2. J lost 5 bases, V lost 0 bases, and 6 bases had no gene match. Germline V gene sequence: CDR1 LGHNA, CDR2 YSLEER. CDR3 length: 15 amino acids. The CDR3, as DNA: TGCGCCAGCAGCCAAGATTTAGGGCGGGGGGAGACCCAGTACTTC. Protein product: CASSQDLGRGETQYF.

This clone was detected only once. The V and J genes are TRBV20-1 and TRBJ2-1; D call uncertain. Trimming took off 6 bases at V and 6 bases at J, with 9 bases between the two ends. The V gene's germline CDR1 is DFQATT and CDR2 SNEGSKA (reference sequence). The CDR3 extends over 11 amino acids. CDR3 sequence reads: CSAYKRNEQFF. The DNA of the CDR3 is TGCAGTGCCTATAAACGCAATGAGCAGTTCTTC.

V usage is TRBV2 and J usage is TRBJ1-5, with 12 bases aligning to TRBD1. The J segment lost 6 bases and the V segment lost 7 bases, leaving 7 bases of the junction unmatched. Germline CDR1 and CDR2: SNHLY and FYNNEI. CDR3 length: 15 amino acids. CDR3 nucleotides: TGTGCCAGCAACCCCGGGACAGGGGGCTTTCAGCCCCAGCATTTT. Protein product: CASNPGTGGFQPQHF.